This T cell receptor beta chain was sequenced for a study of T cells in Graves' hyperthyroidism and ophthalmopathy (dated by TCRdb to about 2019). For the study in its entirety: Peripheral blood was collected at initial diagnosis, before any treatment. To identify TCR V-J signatures that set the groups apart, the researchers used a discovery cohort of about a hundred patients, made up of approximately 43 with Graves' ophthalmopathy and 55 to 65 with stable Graves' hyperthyroidism. Whether ophthalmopathy could be predicted prospectively was tested in an independent validation cohort made up of about 18 hyperthyroidism patients plus 17 patients who later progressed to ophthalmopathy. The 90 to 100 discovery patients were randomly divided into training and test sets at a 7:3 ratio. In addition, the study compared T-cell repertoires in thyroid tissue and in blood from several Graves' hyperthyroidism patients. After sampling, hyperthyroidism patients received methimazole starting at 30 mg daily, and ophthalmopathy patients received high-dose intravenous methylprednisolone. The paper reports TCR Vbeta CDR3 sequencing of 130 to 150 peripheral blood samples: 43 ophthalmopathy, 70 to 85 hyperthyroidism and 17 progressor patients. What the study reported, not specific to this receptor: In cross-validation, a model built on a 13 V-J signature told ophthalmopathy apart from stable hyperthyroidism with 85% to 90% sensitivity and approximately 81% specificity, and in testing the same model reached 80%/75%. Most expanded thyroid clonotypes (frequency above 0.001) were also detected in blood, a finding suggesting that blood repertoires may reflect thyroid immune responses. Sample size was not statistically predetermined, and blinding of investigators to group allocation was not performed. In validation, progression to ophthalmopathy was predicted by the model with nearly 71% sensitivity and under 85% specificity, a median of approximately 6.5 months before onset.

This clonotype was seen ten or more times. Its antigen target is currently unknown. No per-base quality is available; no much larger clone lies one base away. Hyperthyroidism patients were newly diagnosed, with disease duration under 2 months, and aged 18 to 65 years. Patients with uncontrolled infections, other autoimmune diseases, pregnancy or lactation were excluded. Diagnoses relied on clinical symptoms, serum thyroxine and TRAb, thyroid ultrasound and orbital computed tomography. Blood from progressor patients was drawn when they were first diagnosed with hyperthyroidism, before any ophthalmopathy symptoms appeared. PBMCs were separated from 8 to 10 ml of fresh peripheral blood using Ficoll-Paque density gradient centrifugation. Patients classed as progressors first received a Graves' hyperthyroidism diagnosis and then went on to develop ophthalmopathy during follow-up. Total RNA was extracted using Trizol reagent, and RNA quality was assessed on an Agilent 2100 Bioanalyzer.

The TCR beta CDR3 regions were amplified from the RNA transcripts. A first-round RT-PCR of the TCR CDR3 used the HTBI primer set with the Qiagen OneStep RT-PCR kit. Libraries were constructed in a second round of multiplex PCR, after which size selection and purification were performed. Sequencing of the libraries was done on an Illumina HiSeq2000 using paired-end 100 bp reads. The authors' analysis ran thus. SOAPnuke was used to process the raw data, removing reads that contained adapters or uncalled bases, had a mean Phred below 15, or lacked an exact match to the constant primer or identifier. COPE v1.2.5 was used to merge the high-quality paired reads, and each unique nucleotide sequence was defined as a clonotype. Clonotypes were aligned to IMGT TRBV, TRBD and TRBJ reference segments using MiTCR v1.1. The analysis was restricted to V-J combinations with a frequency above 0.0001, which together covered roughly 99% of the repertoires. A TCS score was defined as the ratio between F50 (clonal expansion) and ExV (chaos), using BLOSUM62-based TCRdist between CDR3 peptides within each V-J. Welch's t-statistics and random forest reduced roughly 540 V-J features to 13, which were used in a naive Bayes classifier (R e1071). TCRdb reworked the public reads: Q25 trimming with fastp, MiXCR clone assembly, productive beta chains retained. Every CDR3 protein is listed once, alongside the most common genes and DNA of its rows. These V and J calls derive from TCRdb rather than the authors' analysis. The sample records roughly 170,000 distinct CDR3 sequences, 9.4% of which are singletons. Together, the top ten hold approximately 20% of the sample.

Trimming costs V 0 bases and J 1 base, and their ends lie 12 bases apart. CDR1 and CDR2 are read off the germline V gene (reference sequence) as GTSNPN and SVGIG. Measured from the cysteine to the phenylalanine, the CDR3 is 15 residues long. The DNA shown is the 45-base CDR3, in frame from base 1. Sequencing input: blood. The rearrangement joined TRBV30 to TRBJ1-1; no confident D gene assignment can be made. The receptor was derived from a woman between 18 and 29 years old with Graves' hyperthyroidism that later progressed to Graves' ophthalmopathy. The CDR3 amino acid sequence is: CAWSVPGYQNTEAFF. The nucleotides are TGTGCCTGGAGTGTACCTGGCTACCAGAACACTGAAGCTTTCTTT. With the rest looked up from the reference TRBV30 and TRBJ1-1 genes rather than sequenced, the full variable domain is SQTIHQWPATLVQPVGSPLSLECTVEGTSNPNLYWYRQAAGRGLQLLFYSVGIGQISSEVPQNLSASRPQDRQFILSSKKLLLSDSGFYLCAWSVPGYQNTEAFFGQGTRLTVV.